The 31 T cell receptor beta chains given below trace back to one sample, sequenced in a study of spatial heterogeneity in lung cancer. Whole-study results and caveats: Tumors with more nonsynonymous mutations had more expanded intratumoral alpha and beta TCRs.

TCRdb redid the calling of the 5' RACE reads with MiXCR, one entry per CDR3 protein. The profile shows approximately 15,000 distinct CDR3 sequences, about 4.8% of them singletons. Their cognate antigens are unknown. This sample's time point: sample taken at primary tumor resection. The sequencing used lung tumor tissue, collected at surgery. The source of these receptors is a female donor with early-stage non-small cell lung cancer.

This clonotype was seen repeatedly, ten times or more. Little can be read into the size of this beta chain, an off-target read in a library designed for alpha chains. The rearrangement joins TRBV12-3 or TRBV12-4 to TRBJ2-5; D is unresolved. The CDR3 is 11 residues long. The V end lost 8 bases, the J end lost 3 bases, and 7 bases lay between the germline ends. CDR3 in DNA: TGTGCCAGCCGGAGTGAAGAGACCCAGTACTTC. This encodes CASRSEETQYF.

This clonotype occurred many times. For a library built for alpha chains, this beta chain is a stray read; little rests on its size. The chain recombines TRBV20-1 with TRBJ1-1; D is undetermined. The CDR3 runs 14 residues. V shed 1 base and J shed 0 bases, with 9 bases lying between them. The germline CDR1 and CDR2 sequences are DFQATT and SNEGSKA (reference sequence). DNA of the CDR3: TGCAGTGCTAGAGGCGGGAACATGAACACTGAAGCTTTCTTT. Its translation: CSARGGNMNTEAFF.

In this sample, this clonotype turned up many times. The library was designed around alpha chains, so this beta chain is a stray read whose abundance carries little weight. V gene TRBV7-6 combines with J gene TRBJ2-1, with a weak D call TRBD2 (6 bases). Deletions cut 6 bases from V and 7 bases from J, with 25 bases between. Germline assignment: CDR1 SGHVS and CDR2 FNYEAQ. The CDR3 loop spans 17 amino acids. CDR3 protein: CASSHTTRRGSGNEQFF. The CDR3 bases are TGTGCCAGCAGTCATACCACCCGTCGGGGGTCCGGGAATGAGCAGTTCTTC.

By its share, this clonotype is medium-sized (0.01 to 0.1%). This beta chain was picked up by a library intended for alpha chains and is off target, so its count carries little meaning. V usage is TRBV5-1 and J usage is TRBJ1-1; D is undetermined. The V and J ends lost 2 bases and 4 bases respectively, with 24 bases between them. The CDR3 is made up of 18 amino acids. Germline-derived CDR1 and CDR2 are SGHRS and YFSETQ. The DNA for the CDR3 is TGCGCCAGCAGCTTAGTTGGACTTTACTCGGATGGCAGCACTGAAGCTTTCTTT. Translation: CASSLVGLYSDGSTEAFF. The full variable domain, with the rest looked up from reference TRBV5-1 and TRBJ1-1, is KAGVTQTPRYLIKTRGQQVTLSCSPISGHRSVSWYQQTPGQGLQFLFEYFSETQRNKGNFPGRFSGRQFSNSRSEMNVSTLELGDSALYLCASSLVGLYSDGSTEAFFGQGTRLTVV.

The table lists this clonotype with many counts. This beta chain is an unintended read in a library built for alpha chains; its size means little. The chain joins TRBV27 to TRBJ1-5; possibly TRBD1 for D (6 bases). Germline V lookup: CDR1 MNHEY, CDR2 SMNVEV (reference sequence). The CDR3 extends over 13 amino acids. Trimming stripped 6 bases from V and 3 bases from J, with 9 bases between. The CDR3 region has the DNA TGTGCCAGCAGGGACAGACTCAATCAGCCCCAGCATTTT. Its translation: CASRDRLNQPQHF.

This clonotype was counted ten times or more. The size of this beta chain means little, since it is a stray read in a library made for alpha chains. The CDR3 DNA follows: TGTGCCATCTCTTCGGCAGATACGCAGTATTTT. Amino acids: CAISSADTQYF. The chain has TRBV10-3 and TRBJ2-3; the D is unclear. The length of the CDR3 is 11 residues. V gave up 8 bases and J gave up 4 bases, with 7 bases separating them. Germline V gene sequence: CDR1 ENHRY, CDR2 SYGVKD.

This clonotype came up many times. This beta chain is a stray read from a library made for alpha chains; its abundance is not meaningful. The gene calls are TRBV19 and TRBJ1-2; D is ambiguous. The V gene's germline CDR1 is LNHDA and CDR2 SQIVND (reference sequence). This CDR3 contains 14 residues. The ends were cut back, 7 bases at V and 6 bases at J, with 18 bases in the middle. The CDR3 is CASKSLIYHHGYTF. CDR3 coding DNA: TGTGCCAGTAAATCCCTAATTTATCATCATGGCTACACCTTC. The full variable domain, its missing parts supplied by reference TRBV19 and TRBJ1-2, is DGGITQSPKYLFRKEGQNVTLSCEQNLNHDAMYWYRQDPGQGLRLIYYSQIVNDFQKGDIAEGYSVSREKKESFPLTVTSAQKNPTAFYLCASKSLIYHHGYTFGSGTRLTVV.

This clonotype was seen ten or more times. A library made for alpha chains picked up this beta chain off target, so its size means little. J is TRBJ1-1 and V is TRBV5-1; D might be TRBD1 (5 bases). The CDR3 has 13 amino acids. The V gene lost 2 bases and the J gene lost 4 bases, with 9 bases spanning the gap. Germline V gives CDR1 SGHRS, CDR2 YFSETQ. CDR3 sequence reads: CASSFEGSTEAFF. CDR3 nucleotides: TGCGCCAGCAGCTTCGAGGGGAGCACTGAAGCTTTCTTT. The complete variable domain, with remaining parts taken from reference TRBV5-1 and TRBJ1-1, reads KAGVTQTPRYLIKTRGQQVTLSCSPISGHRSVSWYQQTPGQGLQFLFEYFSETQRNKGNFPGRFSGRQFSNSRSEMNVSTLELGDSALYLCASSFEGSTEAFFGQGTRLTVV.

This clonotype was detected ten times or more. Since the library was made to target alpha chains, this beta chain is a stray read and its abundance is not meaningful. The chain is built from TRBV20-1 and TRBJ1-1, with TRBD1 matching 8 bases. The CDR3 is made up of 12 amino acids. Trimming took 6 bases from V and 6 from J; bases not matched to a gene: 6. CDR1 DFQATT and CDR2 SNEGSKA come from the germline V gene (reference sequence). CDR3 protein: CSAVRDRPEAFF. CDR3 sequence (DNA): TGCAGTGCCGTGAGGGACAGGCCTGAAGCTTTCTTT.

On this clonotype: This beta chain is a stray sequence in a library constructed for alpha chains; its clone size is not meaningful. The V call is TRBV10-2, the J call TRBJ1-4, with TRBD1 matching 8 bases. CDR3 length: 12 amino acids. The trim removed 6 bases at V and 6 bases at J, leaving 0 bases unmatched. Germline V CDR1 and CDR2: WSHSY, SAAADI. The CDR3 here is CASRTGDEKLFF. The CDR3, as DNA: TGCGCCAGCAGGACAGGGGATGAAAAACTGTTTTTT.

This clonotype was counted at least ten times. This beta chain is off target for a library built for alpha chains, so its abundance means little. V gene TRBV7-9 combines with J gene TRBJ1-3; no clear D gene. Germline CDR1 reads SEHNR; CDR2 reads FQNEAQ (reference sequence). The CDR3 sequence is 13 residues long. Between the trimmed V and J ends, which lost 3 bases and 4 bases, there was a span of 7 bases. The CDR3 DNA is TGTGCCAGCAGCTTCTCCACAGGAAACACCATATATTTT. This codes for CASSFSTGNTIYF.

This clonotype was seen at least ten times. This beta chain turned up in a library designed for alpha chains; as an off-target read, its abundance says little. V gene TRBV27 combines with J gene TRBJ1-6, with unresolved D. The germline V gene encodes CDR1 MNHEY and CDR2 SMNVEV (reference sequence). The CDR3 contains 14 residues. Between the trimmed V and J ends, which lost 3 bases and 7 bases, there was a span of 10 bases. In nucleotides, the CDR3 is TGTGCCAGCAGTTTCGGACGGGGAAATTCACCCCTCCACTTT. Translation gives CASSFGRGNSPLHF.

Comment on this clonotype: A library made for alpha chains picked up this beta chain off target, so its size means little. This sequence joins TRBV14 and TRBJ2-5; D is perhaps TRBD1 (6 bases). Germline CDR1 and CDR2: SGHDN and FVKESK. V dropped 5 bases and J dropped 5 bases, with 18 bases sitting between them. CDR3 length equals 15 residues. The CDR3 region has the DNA TGTGCCAGCAGCTTCGTCAGGGGTACGGGGGAGACCCAGTACTTC. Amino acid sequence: CASSFVRGTGETQYF.

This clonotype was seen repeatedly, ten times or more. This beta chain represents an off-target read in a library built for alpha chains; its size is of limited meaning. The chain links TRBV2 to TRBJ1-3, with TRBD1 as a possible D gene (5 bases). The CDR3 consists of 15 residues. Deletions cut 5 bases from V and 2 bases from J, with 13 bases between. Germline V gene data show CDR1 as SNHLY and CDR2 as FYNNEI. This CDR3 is CASSRQPGTGNTIYF. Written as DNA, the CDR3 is TGTGCCAGCAGTAGACAGCCCGGCACTGGAAACACCATATATTTT.

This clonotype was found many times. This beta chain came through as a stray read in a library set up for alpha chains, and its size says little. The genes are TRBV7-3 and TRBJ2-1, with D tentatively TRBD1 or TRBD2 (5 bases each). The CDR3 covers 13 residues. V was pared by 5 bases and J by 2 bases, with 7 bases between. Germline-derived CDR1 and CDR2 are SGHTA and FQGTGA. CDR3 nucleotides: TGTGCCAGCAGCCTGGGACCCTACAATGAGCAGTTCTTC. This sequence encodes CASSLGPYNEQFF.

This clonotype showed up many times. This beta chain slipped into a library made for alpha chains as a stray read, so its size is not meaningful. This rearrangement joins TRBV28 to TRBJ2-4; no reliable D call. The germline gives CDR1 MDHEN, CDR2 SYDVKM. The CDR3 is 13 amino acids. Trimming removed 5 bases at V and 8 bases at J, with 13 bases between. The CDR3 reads CASSRPPGDIQYF. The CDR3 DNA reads TGTGCCAGCAGTCGACCTCCTGGGGACATTCAGTACTTC.

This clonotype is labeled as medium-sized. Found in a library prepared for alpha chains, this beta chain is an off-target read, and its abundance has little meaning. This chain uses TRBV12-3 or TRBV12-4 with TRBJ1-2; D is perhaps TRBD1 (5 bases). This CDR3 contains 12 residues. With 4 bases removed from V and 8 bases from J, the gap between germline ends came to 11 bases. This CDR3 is CASSSGMEGYTF. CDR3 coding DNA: TGTGCCAGCAGTTCAGGGATGGAAGGCTACACCTTC.

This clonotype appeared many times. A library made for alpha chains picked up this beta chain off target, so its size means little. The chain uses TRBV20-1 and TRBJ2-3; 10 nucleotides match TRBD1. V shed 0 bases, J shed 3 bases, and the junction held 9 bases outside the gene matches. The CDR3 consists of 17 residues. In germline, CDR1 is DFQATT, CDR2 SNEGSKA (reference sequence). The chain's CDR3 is CSARDQLGDRGTDTQYF. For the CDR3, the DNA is TGCAGTGCTAGAGATCAGCTAGGGGACAGGGGAACAGATACGCAGTATTTT.

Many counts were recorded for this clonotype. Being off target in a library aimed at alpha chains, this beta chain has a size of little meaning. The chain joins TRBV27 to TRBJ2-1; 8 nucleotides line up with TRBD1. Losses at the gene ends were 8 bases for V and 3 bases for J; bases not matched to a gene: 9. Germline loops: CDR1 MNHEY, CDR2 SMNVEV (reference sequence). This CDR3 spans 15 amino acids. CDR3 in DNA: TGTGCCAGCTGCAGGGGGCAATATAACTACAATGAGCAGTTCTTC. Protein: CASCRGQYNYNEQFF.

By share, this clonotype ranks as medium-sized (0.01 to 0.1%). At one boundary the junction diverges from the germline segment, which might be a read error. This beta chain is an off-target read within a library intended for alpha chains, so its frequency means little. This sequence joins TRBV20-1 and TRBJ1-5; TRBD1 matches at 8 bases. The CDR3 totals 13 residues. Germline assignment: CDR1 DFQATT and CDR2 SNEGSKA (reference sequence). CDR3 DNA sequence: TGCAGTGCTAGAGTGGGGGGGACAGGCCATAGTTATTTT. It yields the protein CSARVGGTGHSYF.

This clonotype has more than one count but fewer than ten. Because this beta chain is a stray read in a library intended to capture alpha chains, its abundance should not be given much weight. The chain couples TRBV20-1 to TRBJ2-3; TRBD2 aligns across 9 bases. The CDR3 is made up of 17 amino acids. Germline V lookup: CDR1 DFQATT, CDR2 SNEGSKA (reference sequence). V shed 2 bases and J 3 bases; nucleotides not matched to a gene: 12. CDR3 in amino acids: CSARSFGRGGRTDTQYF. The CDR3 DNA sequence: TGCAGTGCTAGATCATTCGGGCGGGGGGGCCGGACAGATACGCAGTATTTT.

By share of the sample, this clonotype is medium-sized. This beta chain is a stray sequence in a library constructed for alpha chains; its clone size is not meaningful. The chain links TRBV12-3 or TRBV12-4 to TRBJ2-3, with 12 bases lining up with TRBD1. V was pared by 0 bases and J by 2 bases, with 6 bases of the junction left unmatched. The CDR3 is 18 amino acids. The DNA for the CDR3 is TGTGCCAGCAGTTTAGCATTCGGGACAGGGGGCCCCACAGATACGCAGTATTTT. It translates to CASSLAFGTGGPTDTQYF.

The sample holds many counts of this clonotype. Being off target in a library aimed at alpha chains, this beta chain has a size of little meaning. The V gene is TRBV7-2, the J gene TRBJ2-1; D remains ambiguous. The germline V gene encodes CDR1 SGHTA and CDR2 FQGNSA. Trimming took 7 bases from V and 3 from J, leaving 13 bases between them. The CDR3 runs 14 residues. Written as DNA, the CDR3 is TGTGCCAGCACCTTCGGGCGATACTACAATGAGCAGTTCTTC. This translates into CASTFGRYYNEQFF.

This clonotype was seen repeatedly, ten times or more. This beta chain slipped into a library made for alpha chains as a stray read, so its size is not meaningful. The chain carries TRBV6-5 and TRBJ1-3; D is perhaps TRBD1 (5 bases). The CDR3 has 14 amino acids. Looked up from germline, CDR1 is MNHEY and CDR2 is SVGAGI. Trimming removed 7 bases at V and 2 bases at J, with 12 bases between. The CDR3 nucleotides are TGTGCCAGCACCCGGACAATCCCTGGAAACACCATATATTTT. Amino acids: CASTRTIPGNTIYF.

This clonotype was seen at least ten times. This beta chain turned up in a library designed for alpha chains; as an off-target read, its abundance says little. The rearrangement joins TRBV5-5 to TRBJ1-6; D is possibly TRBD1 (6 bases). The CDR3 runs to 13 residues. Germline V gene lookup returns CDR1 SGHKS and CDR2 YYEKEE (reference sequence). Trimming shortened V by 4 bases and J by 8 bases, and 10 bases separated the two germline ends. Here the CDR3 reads CASSQGLHSPLHF. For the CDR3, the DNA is TGTGCCAGCAGCCAGGGGCTTCATTCACCCCTCCACTTT.

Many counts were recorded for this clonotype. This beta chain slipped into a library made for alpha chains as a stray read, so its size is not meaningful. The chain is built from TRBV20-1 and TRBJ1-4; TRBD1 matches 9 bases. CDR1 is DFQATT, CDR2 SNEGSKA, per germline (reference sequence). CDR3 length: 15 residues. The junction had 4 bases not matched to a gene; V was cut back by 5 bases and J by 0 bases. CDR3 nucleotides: TGCAGTGCTGGAAGGACAGGGGCAACTAATGAAAAACTGTTTTTT. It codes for CSAGRTGATNEKLFF.

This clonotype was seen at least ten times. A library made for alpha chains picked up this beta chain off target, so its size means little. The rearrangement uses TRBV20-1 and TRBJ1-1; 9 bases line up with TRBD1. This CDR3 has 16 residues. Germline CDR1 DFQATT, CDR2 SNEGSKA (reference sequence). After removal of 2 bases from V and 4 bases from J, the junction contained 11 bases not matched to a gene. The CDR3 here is CSARPRHGTGSTEAFF. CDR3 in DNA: TGCAGTGCTAGACCACGTCATGGGACAGGGTCCACTGAAGCTTTCTTT.

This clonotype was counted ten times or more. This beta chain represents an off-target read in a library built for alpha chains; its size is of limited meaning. The CDR3 coding sequence is TGTGCCAGCTCACCACCAAAACAGGGAAGTGGCTACACCTTC. This encodes CASSPPKQGSGYTF. V usage is TRBV18 and J usage is TRBJ1-2; a weak D match, TRBD1 (6 bases). The V gene's germline CDR1 is KGHSH and CDR2 LQKENI. Trimming took off 0 bases at V and 7 bases at J, with 12 bases between the two ends. The CDR3 has 14 amino acids.

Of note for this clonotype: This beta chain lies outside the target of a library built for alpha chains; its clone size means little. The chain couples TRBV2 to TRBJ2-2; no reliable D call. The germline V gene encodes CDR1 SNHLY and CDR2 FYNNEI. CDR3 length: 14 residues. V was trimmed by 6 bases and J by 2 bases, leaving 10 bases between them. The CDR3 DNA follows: TGTGCCAGCAGAGAGACGACAAACACCGGGGAGCTGTTTTTT. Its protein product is CASRETTNTGELFF.

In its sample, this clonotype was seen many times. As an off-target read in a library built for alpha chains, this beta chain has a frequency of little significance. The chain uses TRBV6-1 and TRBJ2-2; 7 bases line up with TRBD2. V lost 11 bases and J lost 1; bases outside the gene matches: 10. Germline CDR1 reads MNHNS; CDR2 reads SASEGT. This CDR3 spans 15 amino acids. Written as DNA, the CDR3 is TGTGCCTCTAAAGGGGAGGGATTGAACACCGGGGAGCTGTTTTTT. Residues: CASKGEGLNTGELFF.

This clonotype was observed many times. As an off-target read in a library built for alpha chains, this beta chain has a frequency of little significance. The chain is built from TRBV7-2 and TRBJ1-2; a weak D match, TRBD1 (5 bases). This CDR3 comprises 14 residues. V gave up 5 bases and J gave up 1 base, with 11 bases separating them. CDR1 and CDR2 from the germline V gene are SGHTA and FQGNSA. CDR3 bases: TGTGCCAGCAGCCCAGGGACCCTTAACTATGGCTACACCTTC. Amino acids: CASSPGTLNYGYTF.